The T cell receptor (beta chain) under discussion was sequenced for a study of cytomegalovirus exposure and HLA in healthy donors (dated by TCRdb to about 2017). Concerning the study at large: An earlier analysis of roughly 610 of the donors reported about 300 Gb of sequence data and around 120 million unique TCR beta sequences obtained from about 179 million T cells. An earlier analysis of roughly 580 of the donors used high-throughput TCR beta sequencing to judge whether each TCR beta V gene segment behaved as functional or pseudogenic. Rather than using new phenotypic data, the later analysis identified candidate immune exposures from TCR beta sequences and from how often those sequences occurred across donors. Typing coverage varied by locus: roughly 629-640 donors for A, B, C, DRB1 and DQB1; more than 500 for DQA1; approximately 570 for DPA1; 400 to 480 for DPB1. A later analysis re-examined previously published TCR beta repertoires from hundreds of donors and added high-resolution HLA genotyping to investigate patterns of TCR occurrence. Donor age, sex, ethnicity and CMV serostatus were collected together with the repertoire data. Roughly 300 gigabases of sequencing data and approximately 80 million unique TCR sequences were included in an early release covering several hundred HLA-typed donors. The genetic ancestry cluster associated with self-reported Caucasian donors included roughly 84% of the roughly 360 genotyped donors. HLA typing covered class I and class II loci at four-digit resolution. Every repertoire in the discovery cohort had been generated on one and the same sequencing platform. Using immunosequencing, the study profiled T cell repertoires from fewer than 850 subjects and related those repertoires to cytomegalovirus serostatus. Five DR-DQ haplotypes were treated as single units for association and clustering because of strong linkage in the cohort. The study was designed to test whether signatures of past pathogen exposure could be identified by cataloging public T cell receptors. High-throughput TCR immunosequencing, statistical association of individual TCRs with disease status, and machine learning were combined to predict cytomegalovirus infection status. Along with the roughly 610-subject first cohort, a separate validation cohort of over a hundred different subjects was used. A later genetic analysis used genome-wide SNP genotypes for 398 of the 666 donors, treating that subset as a discovery cohort. On average, around 230,000 unique TCR beta nucleotide sequences were sequenced per donor among 350 to 400 genotyped donors of the cohort, with roughly a sixth of those sequences being non-productive.

In total, more than 500 healthy bone marrow donors made up the cohort. All cohort members were sampled while nominally healthy, although unrecorded immune exposures were likely present. The donor was CMV seropositive and belonged to the group of around 300 seropositive cohort members. Every donor gave a peripheral blood sample, and the peripheral blood mononuclear cells from that sample were used for TCR beta sequencing. Genomic DNA was extracted from the blood cell samples with the Qiagen DNeasy Blood Extraction Kit. Library generation was performed with the immunoSEQ multiplex PCR assay. The multiplex PCR relied on a mix of 60 forward primers for TCR Vbeta segments and 13 reverse primers for TCR Jbeta segments. A multiplex PCR assay on genomic DNA amplified the CDR3 region of rearranged TCR beta genes. Amplified TCR beta libraries were sequenced as 87-base-pair reads on the Illumina HiSeq System. Processing in the source paper ran as follows. Across the roughly 640 repertoires, a later analysis counted tens of millions of unique TCR beta chains, roughly 11 million of which were shared by at least two donors. To remove PCR and sequencing errors, raw reads were error-corrected and collapsed into unique sequences using a nearest-neighbor algorithm that merged closely related sequences. CDR3 sequences were aligned to IMGT reference sequences to assign V, D and J gene segments. For a sequence to be retained, a match of at least six nucleotides to both a V gene segment and a J gene segment was required. Rearrangements were classified as productive when the CDR3 lacked stop codons and remained in frame with V and J, and all other rearrangements were classified as non-productive. Following IMGT convention, CDR3 was defined as the stretch from the second conserved V-encoded cysteine up to the conserved J-encoded phenylalanine. The earlier analysis of 550 to 650 of the donors excluded any sequence lacking an unambiguous match to a single V gene segment. An earlier analysis of about 600 of the donors called V segments functional above 56.7% productive rearrangements and segregating when the between-donor standard deviation exceeded 5%. A statistical classification framework was built for diagnosing cytomegalovirus status from the catalog of TCR beta chain sequences. A later analysis assigned V and J genes by comparing TCR nucleotide sequences with IMGT/GENE-DB human TR gene sequences. Using the TCRdist pipeline, a later analysis assigned CDR3 sequences along with most-parsimonious VDJ recombination scenarios. A later analysis defined each TCR beta chain by its CDR3 amino acid sequence plus V-gene family, and excluded reads lacking a unique V-gene family. A later analysis removed over 500 highly shared, low-generation-probability nucleotide sequences to deal with suspected cross-contamination and a sequencing artifact. In a later analysis, a clonal expansion index for each public chain was calculated from normalized within-repertoire ranks of inferred template counts. Generation probabilities in a later analysis came from a VDJ recombination model fitted to out-of-frame rearrangements, and those results were checked against IGoR. A later analysis scored TCR-TCR, TCR-HLA and TCR-CMV co-occurrence with hypergeometric tests, applying a repertoire-size bias correction to TCR pairs. A later analysis estimated false discovery rates by permuting HLA or CMV assignments 20 times. A later analysis grouped co-occurring TCRs with DBSCAN, adding TCRdist sequence similarity when clustering within HLA-allele-positive subsets. Co-occurrence clustering excluded repertoires with fewer than 30,000 or more than 120,000 public chains, plus five with anomalous nucleotide sharing. Here the immuneACCESS table is served through TCRdb, limited to in-frame sequences with V and J called. Missing clones are a known gap in these copies; in checked studies unresolved V genes cover under half, and the rest lacks a known reason. V, J and clone size reflect that table, while D and trimming were determined from the DNA. Within this sample are about 130,000 clones, with roughly 18% of them counted one time only. The ten largest clonotypes hold approximately 2.9% of the sample.

A few counts support this clone. Its recognized antigen is unknown. It has no much larger one-base neighbor in the sample; base qualities were not kept. V and J are trimmed by 4 bases and 8 bases, and the gene matches miss 14 bases of the junction. Taken from cysteine to phenylalanine, the CDR3 has 16 residues. Only the CDR3 part of the read is kept: 48 bases, read in frame from the first base. CDR1 is given as SGHRS and CDR2 as YFSETQ, both from the germline V gene. Beyond this particular receptor, the publication reports: In a later genetic analysis, a missense DCLRE1C variant was associated with V-gene and J-gene trimming of TCR beta chains, and the association was replicated in an independent cohort. In a later analysis, most CMV-associated TCR beta chains were found to appear HLA-restricted, with HLA associations seemingly driven largely by CMV exposure. The only immune exposure information available for the cohort was CMV serostatus. Strong co-occurrence of HLA alleles, especially DR and DQ, made assigning TCR associations to individual alleles difficult. In the study, around 160 TCR beta chains were listed as associated with cytomegalovirus. A cluster of highly shared sequence variants was judged likely to be a technical artifact of the sequencing pipeline. In a later analysis, TCR association rates were found to vary across HLA loci, with the most associated TCRs seen for DRB1 alleles and the fewest for HLA-C alleles. The classifier was reported to diagnose cytomegalovirus status with high specificity and sensitivity in both the original and validation cohorts. Specific HLA alleles were associated with 15,000 to 20,000 TCR beta sequences at a false discovery rate of 0.05 in a later analysis. The authors suggested that the approach could potentially be generalized to other disease states and immunological phenotypes. Some IMGT-functional V segments, including TRBV6-2 and TRBV6-3, could not be distinguished by the 87-base-pair reads and were therefore excluded. A further reported finding was that TCR beta sequences accurately predicted the HLA-A and HLA-B alleles for most subjects in the first cohort. Most TCR sequences were seen in very few donors, while some public TCRs were found in many individuals. According to a later analysis, parvovirus B19, influenza, CMV and Epstein-Barr virus appeared linked to several top co-occurrence clusters. Compared with equally common non-associated chains, HLA-associated TCR beta chains in a later analysis were more clonally expanded and had lower generation probabilities. Because counts were too low, fewer than 20 rarely observed V segments, including chromosome 9 orphons, were excluded from the earlier analysis of 500 to 700 of the donors. Because HLA typing was missing for some donors at each locus, association tests included only the typed subset. Only TCR beta chains were sequenced in this cohort, and the absence of alpha or paired-chain data limited detectable features. Linkage disequilibrium might explain the correlated functional status among segregating V segments, but an unknown experimental factor could not be ruled out. In a later genetic analysis, fewer N-insertions in productive TCRs were reported among donors in an Asian-associated ancestry cluster than the roughly 700-donor mean. Broadly in line with IMGT annotations, most TCR beta V segments showed up in productive rearrangements about 87% or about 30% of the time in an earlier analysis of 587 of the donors. A few of the identified cytomegalovirus-associated TCR beta chains were confirmed in vitro to be specific for cytomegalovirus antigens. Roughly uniform sequencing depth across donors was assumed in presence/absence analyses, although this assumption may not hold.

Sequencing was performed on PBMCs. The rearrangement joined TRBV5-1 to TRBJ2-3; TRBD1 aligns with 9 central bases. The receptor was isolated from a female donor in good health and CMV-seropositive. The CDR3 region has the sequence CASSIQDRGALSTQYF. The base sequence is TGCGCCAGCAGCATACAGGACAGGGGAGCGTTGAGTACGCAGTATTTT. This CDR3, with the reference TRBV5-1 and TRBJ2-3 proteins standing in past its ends, gives the full variable domain KAGVTQTPRYLIKTRGQQVTLSCSPISGHRSVSWYQQTPGQGLQFLFEYFSETQRNKGNFPGRFSGRQFSNSRSEMNVSTLELGDSALYLCASSIQDRGALSTQYFGPGTRLTVL.